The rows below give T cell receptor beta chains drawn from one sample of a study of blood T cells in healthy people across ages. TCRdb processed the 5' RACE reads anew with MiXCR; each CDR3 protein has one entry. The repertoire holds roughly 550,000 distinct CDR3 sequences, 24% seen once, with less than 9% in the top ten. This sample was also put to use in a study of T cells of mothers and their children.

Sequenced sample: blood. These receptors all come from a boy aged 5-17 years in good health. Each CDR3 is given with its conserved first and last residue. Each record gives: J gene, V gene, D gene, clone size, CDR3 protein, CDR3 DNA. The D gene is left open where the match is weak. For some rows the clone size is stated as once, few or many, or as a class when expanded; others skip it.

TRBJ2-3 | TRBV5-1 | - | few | CASSLGPRGTDTQYF | TGCGCCAGCAGCCTGGGCCCCCGCGGCACAGATACGCAGTATTTT
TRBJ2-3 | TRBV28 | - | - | CASTTRASVSDTQYF | TGTGCCAGCACCACCCGAGCTAGTGTTTCAGATACGCAGTATTTT
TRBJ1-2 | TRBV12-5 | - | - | CASGLLHNYGYTF | TGTGCTAGTGGACTACTTCACAACTATGGCTACACCTTC
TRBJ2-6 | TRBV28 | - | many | CASSFDRGSGANVLTF | TGTGCCAGCAGTTTTGATCGGGGCTCTGGGGCCAACGTCCTGACTTTC
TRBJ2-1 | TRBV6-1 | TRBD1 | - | CASSGLTGAGEQFF | TGTGCCAGCAGTGGCTTAACAGGGGCAGGGGAGCAGTTCTTC
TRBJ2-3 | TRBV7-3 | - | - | CASSSILQGQGTDTQYF | TGTGCCAGCAGCTCCATTCTACAGGGTCAGGGCACAGATACGCAGTATTTT
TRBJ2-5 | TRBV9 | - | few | CASSVEGGGPSETQYF | TGTGCCAGCAGCGTAGAAGGGGGGGGGCCTTCGGAGACCCAGTACTTC
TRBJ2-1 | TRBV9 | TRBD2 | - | CASSTSAAPNEQFF | TGTGCCAGCAGTACTAGCGCAGCCCCCAATGAGCAGTTCTTC
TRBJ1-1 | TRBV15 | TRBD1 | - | CATSNRPGQGNTEAFF | TGTGCCACCAGCAATAGACCGGGACAGGGGAACACTGAAGCTTTCTTT
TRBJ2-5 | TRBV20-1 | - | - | CSARDLKVEIPQYF | TGCAGTGCTAGAGATCTGAAGGTCGAGATCCCCCAGTACTTC
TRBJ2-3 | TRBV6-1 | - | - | CASSERGGTSTDTQYF | TGTGCCAGCAGTGAACGGGGCGGGACTAGCACAGATACGCAGTATTTT
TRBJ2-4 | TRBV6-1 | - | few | CASSEGASKNIQYF | TGTGCCAGCAGTGAGGGGGCGTCCAAAAACATTCAGTACTTC
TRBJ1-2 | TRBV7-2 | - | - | CASSSRGWDGYTF | TGTGCCAGCAGCTCGCGAGGTTGGGATGGCTACACCTTC
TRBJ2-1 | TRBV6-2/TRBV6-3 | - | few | CASRNTGNDEQFF | TGTGCCAGCAGGAATACAGGGAACGATGAGCAGTTCTTC
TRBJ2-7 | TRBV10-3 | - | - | CAISEMDVGEQYF | TGTGCCATCAGTGAGATGGATGTGGGGGAGCAGTACTTC
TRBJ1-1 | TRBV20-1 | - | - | CSASGPDVAEAFF | TGCAGTGCTAGCGGCCCCGACGTAGCTGAAGCTTTCTTT
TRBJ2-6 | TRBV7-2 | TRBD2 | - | CASSLAALAGFSGANVLTF | TGTGCCAGCAGCTTAGCGGCACTAGCGGGCTTCTCTGGGGCCAACGTCCTGACTTTC
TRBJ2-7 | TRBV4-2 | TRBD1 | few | CASSPRRDRVSYEQYF | TGTGCCAGCAGCCCCCGCCGGGACAGAGTTTCCTACGAGCAGTACTTC
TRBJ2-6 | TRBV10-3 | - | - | CAIQGYGANVLTF | TGTGCCATACAGGGTTATGGGGCCAACGTCCTGACTTTC
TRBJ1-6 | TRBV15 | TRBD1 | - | CASSRGRQDRYSPLHF | TGTGCCTCCAGCAGAGGGAGGCAGGACAGGTATTCACCCCTCCACTTT
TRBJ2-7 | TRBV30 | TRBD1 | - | CAWASRQGDSYEQYF | TGTGCCTGGGCAAGTAGACAGGGGGATTCCTACGAGCAGTACTTC
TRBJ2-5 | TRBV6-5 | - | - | CASSESVQETQYF | TGTGCCAGCAGCGAGAGCGTTCAAGAGACCCAGTACTTC
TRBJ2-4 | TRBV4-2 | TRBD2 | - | CASSPGLAGEDIQYF | TGTGCCAGCAGCCCGGGACTAGCGGGAGAGGACATTCAGTACTTC
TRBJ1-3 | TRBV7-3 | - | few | CASSLNGRSGNTIYF | TGTGCCAGCAGCTTAAATGGTCGCTCTGGAAACACCATATATTTT
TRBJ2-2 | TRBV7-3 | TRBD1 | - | CASSSSRQGTGELFF | TGTGCCAGCAGCTCTTCACGACAGGGCACCGGGGAGCTGTTTTTT
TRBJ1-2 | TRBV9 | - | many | CASSVGQDYGYTF | TGTGCCAGCAGCGTAGGACAGGACTATGGCTACACCTTC
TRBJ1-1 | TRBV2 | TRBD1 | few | CAGAAQGGNTEAFF | TGTGCCGGCGCCGCCCAGGGGGGGAACACTGAAGCTTTCTTT
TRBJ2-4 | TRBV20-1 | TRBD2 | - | CSASQSSGSTIQYF | TGCAGTGCTAGCCAGTCTAGCGGAAGCACCATTCAGTACTTC
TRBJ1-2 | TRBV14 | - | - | CASSQRLMGGYTF | TGTGCCAGCAGCCAGCGCCTGATGGGGGGCTACACCTTC